These T cell receptor beta chains were read from a single sample in a study of lymphopenia after photon versus proton radiotherapy. Sequencing was performed with immunoSEQ multiplex PCR; in TCRdb, only in-frame clones are kept and a portion is missing. The sample shows about 50,000 clones, around 90% of them seen only once. Sequencing used peripheral blood, obtained from a patient treated with photon-based radiotherapy. The receptors were gathered from a woman aged 40 to 50 with cholangiocarcinoma. CDR3s include the opening cysteine and the closing phenylalanine or tryptophan. The order of the fields is V gene, clone size, CDR3 protein. Where a row states a size, it is once, few, many or the class of an expanded clone; other rows omit it.

V: TRBV7-2; size: .; CDR3: CASSSPGRNTEAFF
V: TRBV12-5; size: once; CDR3: CASGPQGGGNTEAFF
V: TRBV12-1; size: .; CDR3: CASSSGGNNSPLHF
V: TRBV27; size: .; CDR3: CASSFGDKTGSGAKLFF
V: TRBV10-1; size: .; CDR3: CASSLDGTRPQHF
V: TRBV27; size: .; CDR3: CASGLPGWEQYF
V: TRBV28; size: once; CDR3: CASSLIQPGVYGYTF
V: TRBV5-6; size: .; CDR3: CASSHLANNEQFF
V: TRBV7-7; size: .; CDR3: CASSPRPRGTGPYEQYF
V: TRBV5-1; size: .; CDR3: CASSLAGTPNTEAFF
V: TRBV6-1; size: .; CDR3: CASSESGTSSSGTDTQYF
V: TRBV27; size: .; CDR3: CAVGGVREQYF